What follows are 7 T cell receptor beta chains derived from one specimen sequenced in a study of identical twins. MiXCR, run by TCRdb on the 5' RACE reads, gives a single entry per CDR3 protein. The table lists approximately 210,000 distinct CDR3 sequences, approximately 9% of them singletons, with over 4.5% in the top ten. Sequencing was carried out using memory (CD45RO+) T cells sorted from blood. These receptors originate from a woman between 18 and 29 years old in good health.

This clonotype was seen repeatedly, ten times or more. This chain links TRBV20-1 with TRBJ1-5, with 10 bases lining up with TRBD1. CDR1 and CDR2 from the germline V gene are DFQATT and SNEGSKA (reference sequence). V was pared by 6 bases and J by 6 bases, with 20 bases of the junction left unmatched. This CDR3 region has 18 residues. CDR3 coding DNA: TGCAGTGCCGCCCTACCGGGACAGGGGTGGGGGCTGGGTCAGCCCCAGCATTTT. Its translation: CSAALPGQGWGLGQPQHF.

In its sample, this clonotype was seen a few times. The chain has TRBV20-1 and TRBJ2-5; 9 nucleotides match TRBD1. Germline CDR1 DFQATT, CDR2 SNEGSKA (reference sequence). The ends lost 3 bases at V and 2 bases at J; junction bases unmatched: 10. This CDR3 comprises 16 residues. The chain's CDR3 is CSASPGTGSLQETQYF. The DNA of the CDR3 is TGCAGTGCTAGTCCCGGGACAGGGAGTCTACAAGAGACCCAGTACTTC.

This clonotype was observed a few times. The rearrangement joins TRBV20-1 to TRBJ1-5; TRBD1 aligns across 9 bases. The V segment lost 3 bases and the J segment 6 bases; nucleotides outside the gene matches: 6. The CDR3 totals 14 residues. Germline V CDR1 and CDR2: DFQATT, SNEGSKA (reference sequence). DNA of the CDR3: TGCAGTGCTAGCGAGGGACAGGGTGGTCAGCCCCAGCATTTT. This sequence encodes CSASEGQGGQPQHF.

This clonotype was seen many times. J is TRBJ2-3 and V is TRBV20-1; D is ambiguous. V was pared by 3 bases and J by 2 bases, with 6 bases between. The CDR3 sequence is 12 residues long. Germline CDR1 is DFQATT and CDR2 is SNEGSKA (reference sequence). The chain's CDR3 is CSASSLTDTQYF. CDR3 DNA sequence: TGCAGTGCTAGTTCCCTCACAGATACGCAGTATTTT.

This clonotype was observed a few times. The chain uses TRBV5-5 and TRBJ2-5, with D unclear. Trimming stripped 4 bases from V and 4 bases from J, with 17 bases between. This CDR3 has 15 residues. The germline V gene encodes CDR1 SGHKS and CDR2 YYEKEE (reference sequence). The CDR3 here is CASSLRPLLGETQYF. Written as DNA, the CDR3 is TGTGCCAGCAGCCTGCGACCCCTCCTGGGAGAGACCCAGTACTTC.

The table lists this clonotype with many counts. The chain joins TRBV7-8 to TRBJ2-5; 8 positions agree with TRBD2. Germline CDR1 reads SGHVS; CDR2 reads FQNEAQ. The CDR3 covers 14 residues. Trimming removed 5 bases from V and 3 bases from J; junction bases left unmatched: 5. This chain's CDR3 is CASSLSSGKETQYF. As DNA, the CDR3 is TGTGCCAGCAGCCTAAGTAGCGGGAAAGAGACCCAGTACTTC.

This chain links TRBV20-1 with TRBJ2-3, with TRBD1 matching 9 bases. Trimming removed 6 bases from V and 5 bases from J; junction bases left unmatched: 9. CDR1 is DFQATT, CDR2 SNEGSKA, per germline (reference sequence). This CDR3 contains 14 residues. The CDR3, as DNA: TGCAGTGCACCACAGGGGGCCCTTCAAGATACGCAGTATTTT. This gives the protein CSAPQGALQDTQYF.